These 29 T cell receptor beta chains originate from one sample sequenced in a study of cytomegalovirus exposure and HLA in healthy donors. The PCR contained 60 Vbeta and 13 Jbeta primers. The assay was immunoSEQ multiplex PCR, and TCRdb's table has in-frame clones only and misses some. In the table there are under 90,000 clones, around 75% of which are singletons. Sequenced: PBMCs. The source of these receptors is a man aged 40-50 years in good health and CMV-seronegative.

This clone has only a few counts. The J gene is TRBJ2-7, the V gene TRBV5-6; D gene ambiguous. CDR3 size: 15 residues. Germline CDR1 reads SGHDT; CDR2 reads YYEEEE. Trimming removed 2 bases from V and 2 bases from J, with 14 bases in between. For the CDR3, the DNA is TGTGCCAGCAGCTTTTTGGCAGGTGGCACCTACGAGCAGTACTTC. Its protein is CASSFLAGGTYEQYF.

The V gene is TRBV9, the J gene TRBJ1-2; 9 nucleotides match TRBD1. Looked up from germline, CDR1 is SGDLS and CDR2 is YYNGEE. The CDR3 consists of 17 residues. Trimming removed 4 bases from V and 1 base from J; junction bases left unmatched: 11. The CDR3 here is CASSSHAGQGLNYGYTF. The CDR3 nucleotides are TGTGCCAGCAGCTCTCATGCGGGACAGGGACTTAACTATGGCTACACCTTC.

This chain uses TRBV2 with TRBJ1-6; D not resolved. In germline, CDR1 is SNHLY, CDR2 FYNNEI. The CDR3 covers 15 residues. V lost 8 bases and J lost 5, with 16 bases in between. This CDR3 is CASSTSGSDNSPLHF. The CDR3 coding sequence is TGTGCCAGCTCTACATCGGGGTCCGATAATTCACCCCTCCACTTT. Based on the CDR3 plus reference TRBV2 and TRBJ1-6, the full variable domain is EPEVTQTPSHQVTQMGQEVILRCVPISNHLYFYWYRQILGQKVEFLVSFYNNEISEKSEIFDDQFSVERPDGSNFTLKIRSTKLEDSAMYFCASSTSGSDNSPLHFGNGTRLTVT.

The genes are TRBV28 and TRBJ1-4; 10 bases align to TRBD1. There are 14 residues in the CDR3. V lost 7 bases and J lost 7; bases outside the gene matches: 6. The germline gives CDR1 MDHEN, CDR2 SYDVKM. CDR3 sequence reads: CASTDRGRGEKLFF. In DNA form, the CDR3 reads TGTGCCAGCACCGACAGGGGGCGCGGTGAAAAACTGTTTTTT.

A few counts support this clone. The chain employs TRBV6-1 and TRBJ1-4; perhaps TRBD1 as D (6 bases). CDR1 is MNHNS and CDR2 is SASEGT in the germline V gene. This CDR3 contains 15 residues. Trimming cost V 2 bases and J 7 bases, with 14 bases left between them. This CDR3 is CASSEMGALGEKLFF. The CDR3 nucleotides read TGTGCCAGCAGTGAAATGGGGGCCTTAGGTGAAAAACTGTTTTTT.

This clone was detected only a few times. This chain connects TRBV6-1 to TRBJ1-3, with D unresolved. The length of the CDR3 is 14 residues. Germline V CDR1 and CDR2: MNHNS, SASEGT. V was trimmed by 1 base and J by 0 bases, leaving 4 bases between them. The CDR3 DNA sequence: TGTGCCAGCAGTGAAGTTATCTCTGGAAACACCATATATTTT. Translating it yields CASSEVISGNTIYF.

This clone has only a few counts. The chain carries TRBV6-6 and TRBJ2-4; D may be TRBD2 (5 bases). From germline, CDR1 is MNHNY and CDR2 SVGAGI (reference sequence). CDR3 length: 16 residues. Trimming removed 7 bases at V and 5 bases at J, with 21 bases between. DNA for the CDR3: TGTGCCAGCACACGGGGTTGGGCTAGGTCCCAAAACATTCAGTACTTC. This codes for CASTRGWARSQNIQYF.

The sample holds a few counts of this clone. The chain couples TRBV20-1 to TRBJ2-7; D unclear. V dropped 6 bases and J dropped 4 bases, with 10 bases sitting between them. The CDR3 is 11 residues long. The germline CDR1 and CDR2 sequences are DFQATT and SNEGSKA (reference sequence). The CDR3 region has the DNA TGCAGTGCCTTAGACGGGTACGAGCAGTACTTC. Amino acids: CSALDGYEQYF.

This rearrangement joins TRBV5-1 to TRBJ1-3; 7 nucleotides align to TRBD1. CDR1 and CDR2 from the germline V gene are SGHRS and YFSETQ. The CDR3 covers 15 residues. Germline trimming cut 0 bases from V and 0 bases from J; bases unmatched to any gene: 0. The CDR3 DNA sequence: TGCGCCAGCAGCTTGGCAGGGGGCTCTGGAAACACCATATATTTT. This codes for CASSLAGGSGNTIYF.

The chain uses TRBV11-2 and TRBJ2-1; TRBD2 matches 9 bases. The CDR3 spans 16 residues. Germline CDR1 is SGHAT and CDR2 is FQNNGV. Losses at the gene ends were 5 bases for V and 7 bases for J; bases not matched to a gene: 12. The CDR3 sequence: CASSLLAGTVGNEQFF. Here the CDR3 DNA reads TGTGCCAGCAGCCTTCTAGCGGGAACGGTCGGAAATGAGCAGTTCTTC.

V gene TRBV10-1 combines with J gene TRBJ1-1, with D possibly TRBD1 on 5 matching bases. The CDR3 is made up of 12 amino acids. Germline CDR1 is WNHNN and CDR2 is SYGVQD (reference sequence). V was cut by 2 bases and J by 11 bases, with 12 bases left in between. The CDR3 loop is CASSENKGVAFF. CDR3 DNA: TGCGCCAGCAGTGAGAATAAAGGGGTGGCTTTCTTT.

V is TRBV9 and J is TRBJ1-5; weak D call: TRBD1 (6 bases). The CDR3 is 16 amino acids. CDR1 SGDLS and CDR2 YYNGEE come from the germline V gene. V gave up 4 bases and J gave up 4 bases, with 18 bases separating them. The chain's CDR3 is CASSKPGTSDNQPQHF. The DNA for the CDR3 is TGTGCCAGCAGCAAACCCGGGACATCGGATAATCAGCCCCAGCATTTT.

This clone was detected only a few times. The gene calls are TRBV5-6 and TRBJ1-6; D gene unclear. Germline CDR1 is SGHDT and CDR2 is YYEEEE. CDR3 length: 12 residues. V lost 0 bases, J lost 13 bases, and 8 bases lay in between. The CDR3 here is CASSLGGIPLHF. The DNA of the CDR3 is TGTGCCAGCAGCTTGGGAGGGATTCCCCTCCACTTT.

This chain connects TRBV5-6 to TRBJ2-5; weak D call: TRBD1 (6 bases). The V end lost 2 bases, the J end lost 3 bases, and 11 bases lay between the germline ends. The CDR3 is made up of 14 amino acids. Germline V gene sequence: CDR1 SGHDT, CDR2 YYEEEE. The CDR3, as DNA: TGTGCCAGCAGCTTTCAACAGGGAGAAGAGACCCAGTACTTC. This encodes CASSFQQGEETQYF.

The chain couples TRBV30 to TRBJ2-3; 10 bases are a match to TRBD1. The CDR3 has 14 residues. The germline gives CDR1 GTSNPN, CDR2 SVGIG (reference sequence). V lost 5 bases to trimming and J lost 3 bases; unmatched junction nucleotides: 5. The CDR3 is CAWSRDRGTDTQYF. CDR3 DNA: TGTGCCTGGTCACGGGACAGGGGAACAGATACGCAGTATTTT.

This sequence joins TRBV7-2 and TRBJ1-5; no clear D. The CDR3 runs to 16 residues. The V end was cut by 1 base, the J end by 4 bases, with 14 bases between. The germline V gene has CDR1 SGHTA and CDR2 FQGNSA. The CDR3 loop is CASSLGGDPRNQPQHF. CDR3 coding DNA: TGTGCCAGCAGCTTAGGCGGGGATCCGAGGAATCAGCCCCAGCATTTT.

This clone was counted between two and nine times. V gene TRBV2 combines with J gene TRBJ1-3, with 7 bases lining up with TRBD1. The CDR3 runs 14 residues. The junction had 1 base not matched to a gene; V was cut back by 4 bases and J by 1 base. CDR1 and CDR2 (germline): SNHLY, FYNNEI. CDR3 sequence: CASSGQGSGNTIYF. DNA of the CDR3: TGTGCCAGCAGTGGACAGGGTTCTGGAAACACCATATATTTT.

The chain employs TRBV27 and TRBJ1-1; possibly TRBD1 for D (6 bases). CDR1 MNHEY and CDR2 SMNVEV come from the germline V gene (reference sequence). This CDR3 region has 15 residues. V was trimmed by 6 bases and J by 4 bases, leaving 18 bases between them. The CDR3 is CASSLGAGAGTEAFF. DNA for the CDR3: TGTGCCAGCAGCCTGGGGGCGGGGGCGGGCACTGAAGCTTTCTTT.

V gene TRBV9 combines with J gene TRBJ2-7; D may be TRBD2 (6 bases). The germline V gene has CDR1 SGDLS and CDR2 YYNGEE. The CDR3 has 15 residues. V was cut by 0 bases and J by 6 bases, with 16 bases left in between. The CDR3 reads CASSVGPQVGGEQYF. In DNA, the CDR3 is TGTGCCAGCAGCGTAGGGCCCCAGGTCGGGGGCGAGCAGTACTTC.

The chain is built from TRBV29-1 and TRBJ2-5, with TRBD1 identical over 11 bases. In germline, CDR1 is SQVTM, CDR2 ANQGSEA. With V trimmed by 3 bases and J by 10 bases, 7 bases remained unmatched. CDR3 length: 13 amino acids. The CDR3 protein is CSVDAQGTGGQYF. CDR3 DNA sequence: TGCAGCGTTGATGCCCAAGGGACAGGGGGCCAGTACTTC. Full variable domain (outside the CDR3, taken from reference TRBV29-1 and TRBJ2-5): SAVISQKPSRDICQRGTSLTIQCQVDSQVTMMFWYRQQPGQSLTLIATANQGSEATYESGFVIDKFPISRPNLTFSTLTVSNMSPEDSSIYLCSVDAQGTGGQYFGPGTRLLVL.

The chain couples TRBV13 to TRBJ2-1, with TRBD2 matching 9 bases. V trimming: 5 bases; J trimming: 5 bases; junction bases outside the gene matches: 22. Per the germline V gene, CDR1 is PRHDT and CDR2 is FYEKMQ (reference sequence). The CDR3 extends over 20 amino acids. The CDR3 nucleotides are TGTGCCAGCAGCCTGAACAGGGGTGCGACTAGCGGACTGACCAACAATGAGCAGTTCTTC. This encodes CASSLNRGATSGLTNNEQFF.

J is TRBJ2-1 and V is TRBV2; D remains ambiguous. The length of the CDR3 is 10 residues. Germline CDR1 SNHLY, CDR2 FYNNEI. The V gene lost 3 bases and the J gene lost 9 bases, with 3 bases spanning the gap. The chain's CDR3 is CASSDSEQFF. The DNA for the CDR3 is TGTGCCAGCAGTGATAGTGAGCAGTTCTTC.

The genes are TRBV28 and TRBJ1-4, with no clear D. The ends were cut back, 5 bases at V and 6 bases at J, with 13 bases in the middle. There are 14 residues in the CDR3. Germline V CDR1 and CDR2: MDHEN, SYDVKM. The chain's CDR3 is CASSPPGRDEKLFF. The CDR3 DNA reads TGTGCCAGCAGTCCCCCCGGCCGGGATGAAAAACTGTTTTTT.

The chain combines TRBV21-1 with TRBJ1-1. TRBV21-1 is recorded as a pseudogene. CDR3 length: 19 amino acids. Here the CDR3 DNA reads TGTGCCAGCAGCAAAGAGCCAGGGAGGGTGTTCGAGGGGAACACTGAAGCTTTCTTT. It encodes CASSKEPGRVFEGNTEAFF.

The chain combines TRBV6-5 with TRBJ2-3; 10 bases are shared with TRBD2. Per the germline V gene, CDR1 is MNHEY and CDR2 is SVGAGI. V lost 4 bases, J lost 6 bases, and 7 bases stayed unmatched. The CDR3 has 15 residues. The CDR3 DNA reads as TGTGCCAGCAGTTCATTAGCGGGGGGCTCCGATACGCAGTATTTT. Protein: CASSSLAGGSDTQYF.

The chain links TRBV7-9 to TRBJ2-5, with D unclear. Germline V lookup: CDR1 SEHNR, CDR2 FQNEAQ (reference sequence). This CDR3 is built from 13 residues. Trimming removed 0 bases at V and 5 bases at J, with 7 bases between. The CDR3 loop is CASSLARLETQYF. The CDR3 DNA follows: TGTGCCAGCAGCTTAGCCAGGTTGGAGACCCAGTACTTC.

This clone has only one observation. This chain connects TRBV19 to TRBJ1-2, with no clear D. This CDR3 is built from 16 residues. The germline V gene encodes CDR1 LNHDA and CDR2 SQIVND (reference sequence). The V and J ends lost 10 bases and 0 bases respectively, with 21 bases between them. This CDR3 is CATNPWGDTANYGYTF. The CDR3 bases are TGTGCCACCAACCCCTGGGGAGACACAGCTAACTATGGCTACACCTTC.

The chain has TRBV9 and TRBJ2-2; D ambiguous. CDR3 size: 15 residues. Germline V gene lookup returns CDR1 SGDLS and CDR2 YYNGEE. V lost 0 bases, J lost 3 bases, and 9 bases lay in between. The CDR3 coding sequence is TGTGCCAGCAGCGTAGCCCCGAGAGACACCGGGGAGCTGTTTTTT. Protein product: CASSVAPRDTGELFF.

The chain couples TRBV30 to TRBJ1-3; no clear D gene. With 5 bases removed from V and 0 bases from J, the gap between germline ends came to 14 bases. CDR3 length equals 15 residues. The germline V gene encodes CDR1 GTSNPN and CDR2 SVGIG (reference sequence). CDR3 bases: TGTGCCTGGGGAGATACATTTAGCTCTGGAAACACCATATATTTT. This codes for CAWGDTFSSGNTIYF.